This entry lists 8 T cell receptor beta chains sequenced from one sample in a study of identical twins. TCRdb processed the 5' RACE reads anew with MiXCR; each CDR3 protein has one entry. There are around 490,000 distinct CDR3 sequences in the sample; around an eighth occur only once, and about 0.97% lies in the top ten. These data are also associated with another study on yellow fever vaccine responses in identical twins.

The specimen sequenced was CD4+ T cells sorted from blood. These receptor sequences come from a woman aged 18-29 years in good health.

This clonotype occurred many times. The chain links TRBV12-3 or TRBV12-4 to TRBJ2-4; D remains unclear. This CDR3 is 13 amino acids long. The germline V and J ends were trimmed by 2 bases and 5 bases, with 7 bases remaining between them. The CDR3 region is CASSLLGENIQYF. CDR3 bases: TGTGCCAGCAGTTTATTGGGTGAAAACATTCAGTACTTC.

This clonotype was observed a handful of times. The CDR3 nucleotides are TGCGCCAGCAGCTTGGAGTCCGGTCTGGGGAATGAGCAGTTCTTC. Its translation is CASSLESGLGNEQFF. The chain uses TRBV5-1 and TRBJ2-1; no reliable D call. The CDR3 covers 15 residues. Per the germline V gene, CDR1 is SGHRS and CDR2 is YFSETQ. V shed 0 bases and J shed 7 bases, with 14 bases lying between them.

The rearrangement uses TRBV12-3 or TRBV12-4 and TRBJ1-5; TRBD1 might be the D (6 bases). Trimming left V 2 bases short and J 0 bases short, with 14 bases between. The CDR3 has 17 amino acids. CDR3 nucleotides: TGTGCCAGCAGTTTAATCTGGGACATTTATAGCAATCAGCCCCAGCATTTT. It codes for CASSLIWDIYSNQPQHF.

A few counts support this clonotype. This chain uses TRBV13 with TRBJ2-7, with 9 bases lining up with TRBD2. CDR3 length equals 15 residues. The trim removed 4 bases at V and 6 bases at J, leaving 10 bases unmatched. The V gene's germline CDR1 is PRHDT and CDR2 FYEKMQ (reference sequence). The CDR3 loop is CASSWLGLASREQYF. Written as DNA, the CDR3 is TGTGCCAGCAGCTGGCTGGGACTAGCATCACGCGAGCAGTACTTC.

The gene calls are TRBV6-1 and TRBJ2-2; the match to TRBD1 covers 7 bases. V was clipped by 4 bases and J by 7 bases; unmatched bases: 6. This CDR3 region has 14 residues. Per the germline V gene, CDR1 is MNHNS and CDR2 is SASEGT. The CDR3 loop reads CASSARQGDGELFF. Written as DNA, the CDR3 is TGTGCCAGCAGTGCCCGACAGGGCGACGGGGAGCTGTTTTTT.

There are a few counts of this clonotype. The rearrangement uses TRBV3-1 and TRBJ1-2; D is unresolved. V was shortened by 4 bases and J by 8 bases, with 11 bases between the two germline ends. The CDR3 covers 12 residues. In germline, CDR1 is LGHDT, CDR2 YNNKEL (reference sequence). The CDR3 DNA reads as TGTGCCAGCAGCCCCCAAGAGGGAGGCTACACCTTC. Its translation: CASSPQEGGYTF.

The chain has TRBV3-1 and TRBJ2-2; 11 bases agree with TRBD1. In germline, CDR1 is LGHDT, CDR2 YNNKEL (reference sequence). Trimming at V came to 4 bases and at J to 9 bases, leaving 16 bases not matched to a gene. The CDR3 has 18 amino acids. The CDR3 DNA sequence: TGTGCCAGCAGCCGCGCGGCCGGGCCGGGACAGGGGGTCCGGGAGCTGTTTTTT. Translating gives CASSRAAGPGQGVRELFF.

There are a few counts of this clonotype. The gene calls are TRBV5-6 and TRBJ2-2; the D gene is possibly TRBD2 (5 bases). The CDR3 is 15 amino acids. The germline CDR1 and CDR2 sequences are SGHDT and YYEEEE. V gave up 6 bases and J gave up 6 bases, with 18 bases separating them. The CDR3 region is CASKSIRGRAGELFF. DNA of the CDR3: TGTGCCAGCAAGTCCATTCGGGGTCGCGCCGGGGAGCTGTTTTTT.